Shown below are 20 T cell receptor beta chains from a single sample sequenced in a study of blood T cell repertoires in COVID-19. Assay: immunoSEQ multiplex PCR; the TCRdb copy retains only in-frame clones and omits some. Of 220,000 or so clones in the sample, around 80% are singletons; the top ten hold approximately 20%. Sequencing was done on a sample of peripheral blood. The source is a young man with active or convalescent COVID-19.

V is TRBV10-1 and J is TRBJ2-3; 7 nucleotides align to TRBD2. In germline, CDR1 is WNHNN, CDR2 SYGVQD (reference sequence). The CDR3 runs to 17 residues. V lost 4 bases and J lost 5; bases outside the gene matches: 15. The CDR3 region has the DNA TGCGCCAGCAGTGCTGAGGCTCTGCGGGAGCTAGGAGATACGCAGTATTTT. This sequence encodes CASSAEALRELGDTQYF.

CDR3 in DNA: TGCGCCAGCAGCCCGGGACAGACTCTCCCCTACGAGCAGTACTTC. The encoded protein is CASSPGQTLPYEQYF. The rearrangement links TRBV5-1 to TRBJ2-7; TRBD1 matches 7 bases. The V and J ends lost 4 bases and 2 bases, in that order; junction bases with no gene match: 9. The germline gives CDR1 SGHRS, CDR2 YFSETQ. The CDR3 is 15 residues long. The variable domain in full, with the rest retrieved from reference TRBV5-1 and TRBJ2-7, is KAGVTQTPRYLIKTRGQQVTLSCSPISGHRSVSWYQQTPGQGLQFLFEYFSETQRNKGNFPGRFSGRQFSNSRSEMNVSTLELGDSALYLCASSPGQTLPYEQYFGPGTRLTVT.

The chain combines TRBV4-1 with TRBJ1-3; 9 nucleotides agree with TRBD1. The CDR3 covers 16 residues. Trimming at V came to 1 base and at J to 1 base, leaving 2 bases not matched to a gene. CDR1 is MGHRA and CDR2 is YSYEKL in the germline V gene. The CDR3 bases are TGCGCCAGCAGCCAAGCAGGACAGGGGTCTGGAAACACCATATATTTT. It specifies CASSQAGQGSGNTIYF.

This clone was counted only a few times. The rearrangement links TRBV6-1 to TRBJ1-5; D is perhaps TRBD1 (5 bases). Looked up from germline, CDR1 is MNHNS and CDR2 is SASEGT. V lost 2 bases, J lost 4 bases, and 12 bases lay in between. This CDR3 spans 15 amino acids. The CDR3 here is CASSEWGGENQPQHF. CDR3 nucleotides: TGTGCCAGCAGTGAATGGGGAGGGGAAAATCAGCCCCAGCATTTT.

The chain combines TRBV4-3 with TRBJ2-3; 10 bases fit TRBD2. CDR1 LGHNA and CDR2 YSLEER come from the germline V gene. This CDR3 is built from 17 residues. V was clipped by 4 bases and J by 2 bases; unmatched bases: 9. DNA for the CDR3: TGCGCCAGCAGCCTCCTAGCGGGAGCCTTAGACACAGATACGCAGTATTTT. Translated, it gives CASSLLAGALDTDTQYF.

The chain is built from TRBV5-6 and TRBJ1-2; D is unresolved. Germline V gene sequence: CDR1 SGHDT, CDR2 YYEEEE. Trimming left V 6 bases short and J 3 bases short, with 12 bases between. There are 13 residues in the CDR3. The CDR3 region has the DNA TGTGCCAGCAACCTCGGGTCGGACTATGGCTACACCTTC. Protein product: CASNLGSDYGYTF.

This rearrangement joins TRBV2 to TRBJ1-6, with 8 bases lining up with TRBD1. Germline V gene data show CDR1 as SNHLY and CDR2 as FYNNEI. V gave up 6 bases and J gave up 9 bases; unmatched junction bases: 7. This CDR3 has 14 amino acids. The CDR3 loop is CASSVGTGFSPLHF. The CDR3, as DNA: TGTGCCAGCAGCGTCGGGACAGGCTTTTCACCCCTCCACTTT.

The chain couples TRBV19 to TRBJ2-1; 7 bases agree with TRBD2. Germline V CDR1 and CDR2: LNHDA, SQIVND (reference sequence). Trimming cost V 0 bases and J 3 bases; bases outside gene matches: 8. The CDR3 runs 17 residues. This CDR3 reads CASSIDVPSGGYNEQFF. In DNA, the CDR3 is TGTGCCAGTAGTATAGATGTTCCTAGCGGAGGCTACAATGAGCAGTTCTTC.

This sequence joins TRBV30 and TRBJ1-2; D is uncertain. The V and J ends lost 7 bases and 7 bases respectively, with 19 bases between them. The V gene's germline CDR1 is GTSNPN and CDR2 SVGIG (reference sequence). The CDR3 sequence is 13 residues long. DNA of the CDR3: TGTGCCTCCACCCGGGGAGCCGTGGGTGGCTACACCTTC. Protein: CASTRGAVGGYTF.

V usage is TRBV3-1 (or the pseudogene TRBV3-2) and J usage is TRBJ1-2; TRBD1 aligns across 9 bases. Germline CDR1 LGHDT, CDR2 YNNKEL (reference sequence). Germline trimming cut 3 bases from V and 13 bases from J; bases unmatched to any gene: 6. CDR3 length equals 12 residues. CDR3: CASSHRDRATTF. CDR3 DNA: TGTGCCAGCAGCCATCGGGACAGGGCAACCACCTTC.

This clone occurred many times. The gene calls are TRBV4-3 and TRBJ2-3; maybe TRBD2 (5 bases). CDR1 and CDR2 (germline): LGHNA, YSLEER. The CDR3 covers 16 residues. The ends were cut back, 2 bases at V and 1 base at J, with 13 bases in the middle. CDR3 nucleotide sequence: TGCGCCAGCAGCCAAACCCTAGCAGCTCGCACAGATACGCAGTATTTT. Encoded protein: CASSQTLAARTDTQYF.

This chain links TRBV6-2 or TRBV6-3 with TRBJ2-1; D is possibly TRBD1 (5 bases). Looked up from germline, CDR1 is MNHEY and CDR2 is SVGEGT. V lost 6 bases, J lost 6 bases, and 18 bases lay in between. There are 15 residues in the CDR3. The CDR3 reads CASSHPRAVGNEQFF. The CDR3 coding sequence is TGTGCCAGCAGCCACCCCAGGGCTGTAGGCAATGAGCAGTTCTTC.

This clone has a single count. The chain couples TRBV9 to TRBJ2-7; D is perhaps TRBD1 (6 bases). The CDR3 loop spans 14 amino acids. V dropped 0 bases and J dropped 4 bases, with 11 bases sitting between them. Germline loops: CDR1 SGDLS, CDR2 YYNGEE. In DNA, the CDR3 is TGTGCCAGCAGCGTAGGGGACACTGGGTACGAGCAGTACTTC. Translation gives CASSVGDTGYEQYF.

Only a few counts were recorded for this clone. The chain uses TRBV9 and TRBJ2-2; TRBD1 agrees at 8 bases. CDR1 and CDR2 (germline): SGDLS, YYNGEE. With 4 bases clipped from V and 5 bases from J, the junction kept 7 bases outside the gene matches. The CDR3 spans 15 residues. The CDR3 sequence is CASSLGQGMTGELFF. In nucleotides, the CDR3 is TGTGCCAGCAGCCTAGGACAGGGTATGACCGGGGAGCTGTTTTTT.

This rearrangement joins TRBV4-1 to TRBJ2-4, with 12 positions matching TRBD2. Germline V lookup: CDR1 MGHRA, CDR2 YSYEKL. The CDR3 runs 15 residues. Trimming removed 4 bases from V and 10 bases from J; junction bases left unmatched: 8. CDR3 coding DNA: TGCGCCAGCAGCCCCCTGGGACTAGCGGGTTCAATTCAGTACTTC. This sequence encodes CASSPLGLAGSIQYF.

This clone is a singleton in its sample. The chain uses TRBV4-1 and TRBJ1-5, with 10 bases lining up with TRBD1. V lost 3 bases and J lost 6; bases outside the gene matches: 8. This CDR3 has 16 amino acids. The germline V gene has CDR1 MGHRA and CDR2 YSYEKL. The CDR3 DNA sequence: TGCGCCAGCAGCCATCCGGGACAGGGGTTGGGTCAGCCCCAGCATTTT. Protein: CASSHPGQGLGQPQHF.

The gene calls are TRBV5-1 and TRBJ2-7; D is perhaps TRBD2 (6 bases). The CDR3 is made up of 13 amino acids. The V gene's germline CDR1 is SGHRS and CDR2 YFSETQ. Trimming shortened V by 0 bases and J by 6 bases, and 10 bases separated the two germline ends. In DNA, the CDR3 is TGCGCCAGCAGCTTGGGTGGGGAGGCCGAGCAGTACTTC. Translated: CASSLGGEAEQYF. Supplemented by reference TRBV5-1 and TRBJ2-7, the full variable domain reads KAGVTQTPRYLIKTRGQQVTLSCSPISGHRSVSWYQQTPGQGLQFLFEYFSETQRNKGNFPGRFSGRQFSNSRSEMNVSTLELGDSALYLCASSLGGEAEQYFGPGTRLTVT.

The CDR3 DNA is TGTGCCACCAGTAGCGCCGGGACTAAAGAGCCTGAGCAGTTCTTC. It specifies CATSSAGTKEPEQFF. The chain joins TRBV24-1 to TRBJ2-1; 7 nucleotides match TRBD2. Germline CDR1 reads KGHDR; CDR2 reads SFDVKD. V trimming: 6 bases; J trimming: 9 bases; junction bases outside the gene matches: 13. The CDR3 extends over 15 amino acids.

CDR3 region: CASSHKPGTTYEQYF. The CDR3 DNA sequence: TGCGCCAGCAGCCACAAGCCCGGGACAACCTACGAGCAGTACTTC. The rearrangement uses TRBV4-1 and TRBJ2-7; possible D gene TRBD1, 6 bases. V was clipped by 3 bases and J by 2 bases, with 14 bases between them. Germline V lookup: CDR1 MGHRA, CDR2 YSYEKL. The CDR3 length is 15 residues.

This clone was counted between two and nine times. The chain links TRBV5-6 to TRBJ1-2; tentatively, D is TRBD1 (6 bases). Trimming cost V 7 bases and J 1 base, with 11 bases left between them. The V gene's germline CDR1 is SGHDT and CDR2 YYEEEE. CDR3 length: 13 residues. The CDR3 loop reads CASGDTGNYGYTF. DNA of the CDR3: TGTGCCAGCGGGGACACCGGTAACTATGGCTACACCTTC.